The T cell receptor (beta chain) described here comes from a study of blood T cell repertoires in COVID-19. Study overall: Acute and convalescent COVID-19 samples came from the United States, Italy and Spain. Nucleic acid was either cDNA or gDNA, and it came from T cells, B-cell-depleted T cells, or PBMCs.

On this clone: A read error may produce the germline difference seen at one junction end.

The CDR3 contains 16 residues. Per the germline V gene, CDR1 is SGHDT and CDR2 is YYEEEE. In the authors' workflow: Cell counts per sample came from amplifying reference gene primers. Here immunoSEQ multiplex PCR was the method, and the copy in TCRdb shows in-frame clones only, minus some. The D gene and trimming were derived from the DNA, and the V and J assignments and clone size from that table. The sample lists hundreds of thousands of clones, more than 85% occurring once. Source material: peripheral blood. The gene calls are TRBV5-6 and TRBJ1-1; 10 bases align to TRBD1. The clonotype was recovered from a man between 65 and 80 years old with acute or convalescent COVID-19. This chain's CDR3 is CVSSLPGQGYLTEAFF. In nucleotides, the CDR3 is TGTGTCAGCAGTTTGCCGGGACAGGGGTACCTCACTGAAGCTTTCTTT.